The following is a T cell receptor (beta chain) sequence with its context. Data came from immunoSEQ multiplex PCR; TCRdb stores just in-frame clones and leaves some out. There are tens of thousands of clones in the sample; 89% occur only once, and about 0.31% lies in the top ten. These data are taken from a study of OX40 agonist ivuxolimab in advanced cancers. Study background: Ivuxolimab was administered intravenously to patients at 0.01 to 10 mg/kg every 2 weeks.

This CDR3 has 19 residues. With V trimmed by 4 bases and J by 0 bases, 13 bases remained unmatched. Germline lookup yields CDR1 SGHTS and CDR2 YDEGEE. This sequence joins TRBV5-8 and TRBJ2-7; 13 bases fit TRBD2. This TCR derives from an adult with an advanced solid tumor such as melanoma, head and neck, liver or kidney cancer. The specimen comprised CD4+ or CD8+ T cells sorted from blood, sampled in a trial of the OX40 agonist ivuxolimab. CDR3 amino acids: CASSHPPGLAGPSSYEQYF. As DNA, the CDR3 is TGTGCCAGCAGCCACCCGCCGGGACTAGCGGGACCGAGCTCCTACGAGCAGTACTTC.